This entry lists 22 T cell receptor beta chains sequenced from one sample in a study of T cells after yellow fever vaccination. Each CDR3 protein gets one entry after TCRdb re-called the 5' RACE reads with MiXCR. The table includes about 510,000 distinct CDR3 sequences, 21% detected once. The sequenced sample was PBMCs, obtained approximately 20 days after the first yellow fever vaccination. Every receptor here comes from a young man who received the YFV17D yellow fever vaccine.

This clonotype was seen more than once but under ten times. The rearrangement joins TRBV14 to TRBJ2-7; D not resolved. V was pared by 1 base and J by 8 bases, with 18 bases between. The CDR3 extends over 15 amino acids. Germline V gene lookup returns CDR1 SGHDN and CDR2 FVKESK. The CDR3 DNA follows: TGTGCCAGCAGCCAAGTAGACACAGTGCTCCCCAAGCAGTACTTC. Its protein is CASSQVDTVLPKQYF. The full variable domain, in which reference TRBV14 and TRBJ2-7 provide the parts outside the CDR3, is EAGVTQFPSHSVIEKGQTVTLRCDPISGHDNLYWYRRVMGKEIKFLLHFVKESKQDESGMPNNRFLAERTGGTYSTLKVQPAELEDSGVYFCASSQVDTVLPKQYFGPGTRLTVT.

This clonotype was picked up many times. The V gene is TRBV10-3, the J gene TRBJ2-3, with 10 bases identical to TRBD2. V shed 8 bases and J 6 bases; nucleotides not matched to a gene: 26. The CDR3 contains 20 residues. Germline lookup yields CDR1 ENHRY and CDR2 SYGVKD. CDR3: CAIGSNVGLAGATPLDTQYF. The CDR3, as DNA: TGTGCCATCGGGTCCAACGTGGGGCTAGCGGGGGCCACTCCTCTCGATACGCAGTATTTT.

This clonotype was seen more than once but under ten times. V usage is TRBV5-1 and J usage is TRBJ2-7; D call uncertain. V gave up 0 bases and J gave up 6 bases, with 10 bases separating them. The germline V gene encodes CDR1 SGHRS and CDR2 YFSETQ. The CDR3 sequence is 13 residues long. CDR3 residues: CASSLDPPAEQYF. In nucleotides, the CDR3 is TGCGCCAGCAGCTTGGACCCCCCGGCCGAGCAGTACTTC.

This clonotype was counted between two and nine times. J is TRBJ2-3 and V is TRBV20-1; 10 bases are a match to TRBD2. Germline CDR1 DFQATT, CDR2 SNEGSKA (reference sequence). V was clipped by 3 bases and J by 6 bases; unmatched bases: 6. The CDR3 covers 14 residues. Here the CDR3 DNA reads TGCAGTGCTAGTTCTAGCGGGGGACCGGATACGCAGTATTTT. Protein product: CSASSSGGPDTQYF.

This chain connects TRBV6-5 to TRBJ1-4, with a possible D match to TRBD1 (5 bases). Trimming pared 4 bases from V and 7 bases from J, leaving 19 bases between. Germline CDR1 MNHEY, CDR2 SVGAGI. The CDR3 has 16 residues. As DNA, the CDR3 is TGTGCCAGCAGTTCCGGGCCCACAAGGAGGGGTGAAAAACTGTTTTTT. Translated, it gives CASSSGPTRRGEKLFF.

This clonotype was detected only a few times. CDR3 in DNA: TGTGCCAGCAGCCCTAGCGGACAATCTTACAATGAGCAGTTCTTC. Its translation is CASSPSGQSYNEQFF. The chain couples TRBV6-1 to TRBJ2-1; TRBD2 aligns across 7 bases. The V gene end was trimmed by 6 bases and the J gene end by 4 bases; junction bases not matched to a gene: 9. The CDR3 totals 15 residues. Germline CDR1 is MNHNS and CDR2 is SASEGT.

V is TRBV7-9 and J is TRBJ2-5, with a weak D call TRBD1 (5 bases). With 5 bases removed from V and 0 bases from J, the gap between germline ends came to 13 bases. Germline loops: CDR1 SEHNR, CDR2 FQNEAQ (reference sequence). The CDR3 is made up of 15 amino acids. CDR3 nucleotides: TGTGCCAGCAGCCCAGGGCTGGGCCACCAAGAGACCCAGTACTTC. It encodes CASSPGLGHQETQYF. Combining the CDR3 with reference TRBV7-9 and TRBJ2-5 gives the whole variable domain DTGVSQNPRHKITKRGQNVTFRCDPISEHNRLYWYRQTLGQGPEFLTYFQNEAQLEKSRLLSDRFSAERPKGSFSTLEIQRTEQGDSAMYLCASSPGLGHQETQYFGPGTRLLVL.

The chain combines TRBV20-1 with TRBJ2-3, with 10 bases lining up with TRBD2. The ends lost 5 bases at V and 0 bases at J; junction bases unmatched: 8. Germline V CDR1 and CDR2: DFQATT, SNEGSKA (reference sequence). The CDR3 has 16 residues. CDR3 nucleotide sequence: TGCAGTGCTCCCGAGGGGACTAGCGTTAGCACAGATACGCAGTATTTT. Amino acid sequence: CSAPEGTSVSTDTQYF.

This clonotype has a handful of counts. V gene TRBV5-1 combines with J gene TRBJ2-7; 11 bases map to TRBD1. The CDR3 has 14 residues. The J segment lost 4 bases and the V segment lost 4 bases, leaving 4 bases of the junction unmatched. Germline values: CDR1 SGHRS, CDR2 YFSETQ. CDR3 DNA sequence: TGCGCCAGCAGCGGGACAGGGGGAATGTACGAGCAGTACTTC. This translates into CASSGTGGMYEQYF.

The chain couples TRBV20-1 to TRBJ2-7; 12 nucleotides line up with TRBD2. In germline, CDR1 is DFQATT, CDR2 SNEGSKA (reference sequence). V was pared by 6 bases and J by 0 bases, with 12 bases of the junction left unmatched. The CDR3 loop spans 17 amino acids. In DNA form, the CDR3 reads TGCAGTGCAACCGATGGGACTAGCGGGTACAGCTCCTACGAGCAGTACTTC. Amino acids: CSATDGTSGYSSYEQYF.

There are many counts of this clonotype. The rearrangement links TRBV10-3 to TRBJ2-5; 7 bases agree with TRBD1. Trimming took 4 bases from V and 4 from J; bases not matched to a gene: 3. Germline values: CDR1 ENHRY, CDR2 SYGVKD. This CDR3 comprises 13 residues. The CDR3 region is CAISGQGTETQYF. The CDR3 coding sequence is TGTGCCATCAGTGGACAGGGAACAGAGACCCAGTACTTC.

There are a few counts of this clonotype. The V gene is TRBV19, the J gene TRBJ1-4, with D possibly matching TRBD1 (5 bases). With 4 bases removed from V and 5 bases from J, the gap between germline ends came to 11 bases. This CDR3 has 14 residues. Germline assignment: CDR1 LNHDA and CDR2 SQIVND (reference sequence). DNA for the CDR3: TGTGCCAGTAGTAGCCACCGACAGAATGAAAAACTGTTTTTT. It encodes CASSSHRQNEKLFF.

This clonotype was seen a handful of times. The chain's CDR3 is CASREGGLDTGELFF. Here the CDR3 DNA reads TGCGCCAGCAGAGAAGGGGGCTTGGACACCGGGGAGCTGTTTTTT. The gene calls are TRBV4-1 and TRBJ2-2, with TRBD1 matching over 7 bases. Germline lookup yields CDR1 MGHRA and CDR2 YSYEKL. The CDR3 length is 15 residues. V was pared by 6 bases and J by 3 bases, with 7 bases of the junction left unmatched.

This chain links TRBV10-2 with TRBJ2-3; D might be TRBD2 (7 bases). Trimming took 6 bases from V and 3 from J, leaving 22 bases between them. CDR1 is WSHSY, CDR2 SAAADI, per germline. CDR3 length: 17 amino acids. CDR3 coding DNA: TGCGCCAGCAGAGAAAAGGTGGGGGGGCCCACTACAGATACGCAGTATTTT. Its translation is CASREKVGGPTTDTQYF.

This clonotype was recorded many times. The genes are TRBV7-2 and TRBJ1-2; D is uncertain. CDR3 length: 14 amino acids. Per germline, CDR1 SGHTA and CDR2 FQGNSA. The V end was cut by 5 bases, the J end by 8 bases, with 18 bases between. Here the CDR3 reads CASSPPPNTNGYTF. The CDR3 bases are TGTGCCAGCAGCCCCCCTCCCAATACGAACGGCTACACCTTC.

A few counts support this clonotype. The chain joins TRBV7-9 to TRBJ2-3, with D possibly TRBD2 on 7 matching bases. Trimming pared 5 bases from V and 1 base from J, leaving 16 bases between. Per germline, CDR1 SEHNR and CDR2 FQNEAQ (reference sequence). The CDR3 runs 16 residues. The CDR3 loop is CASSIRGGLGTDTQYF. The DNA for the CDR3 is TGTGCCAGCAGCATAAGGGGGGGGCTTGGCACAGATACGCAGTATTTT.

This chain links TRBV7-9 with TRBJ2-5; 7 bases are a match to TRBD1. Trimming at V came to 6 bases and at J to 5 bases, leaving 9 bases not matched to a gene. This CDR3 spans 14 amino acids. CDR1 is SEHNR and CDR2 is FQNEAQ in the germline V gene (reference sequence). In DNA form, the CDR3 reads TGTGCCAGCAGTCCCTGGGACAGTGGGGAGACCCAGTACTTC. Amino acids: CASSPWDSGETQYF.

The V call is TRBV20-1, the J call TRBJ2-7; D tentatively reads TRBD1 or TRBD2 (5 bases each). Germline values: CDR1 DFQATT, CDR2 SNEGSKA (reference sequence). The CDR3 extends over 15 amino acids. With 1 base removed from V and 4 bases from J, the gap between germline ends came to 17 bases. For the CDR3, the DNA is TGCAGTGCTAGAGTGCGCCCCCAGGGACGATACGAGCAGTACGTC. Translated, it gives CSARVRPQGRYEQYV.

This clonotype has more than one count but fewer than ten. This rearrangement joins TRBV2 to TRBJ2-5; 9 bases line up with TRBD2. Germline CDR1 reads SNHLY; CDR2 reads FYNNEI. The CDR3 sequence is 16 residues long. V shed 2 bases and J 4 bases; nucleotides not matched to a gene: 8. CDR3 sequence: CASSESNLAGRETQYF. The CDR3, as DNA: TGTGCCAGCAGTGAAAGTAATCTAGCGGGGAGAGAGACCCAGTACTTC.

The CDR3 protein is CASSLRVIRGDNEQFF. CDR3 sequence (DNA): TGCGCCAGCAGCTTAAGAGTCATTAGGGGGGACAATGAGCAGTTCTTC. The J gene is TRBJ2-1, the V gene TRBV5-1; D assignment may be TRBD1 or TRBD2 (6 bases each). The CDR3 spans 16 residues. V lost 2 bases and J 5 bases, leaving 17 bases between the germline ends. In germline, CDR1 is SGHRS, CDR2 YFSETQ.

The V gene is TRBV29-1, the J gene TRBJ2-3, with 9 bases that match TRBD1. Germline lookup yields CDR1 SQVTM and CDR2 ANQGSEA. Trimming cost V 7 bases and J 6 bases; bases outside gene matches: 11. CDR3 length: 14 residues. In nucleotides, the CDR3 is TGCAGCGCATCACCACACGACAGGGGGGATACGCAGTATTTT. Translating gives CSASPHDRGDTQYF.

V and J are TRBV19 and TRBJ2-7; 8 bases are a match to TRBD2. Losses at the gene ends were 5 bases for V and 3 bases for J; bases not matched to a gene: 9. From germline, CDR1 is LNHDA and CDR2 SQIVND (reference sequence). This CDR3 has 15 amino acids. The CDR3: CASSSIKAGDYEQYF. For the CDR3, the DNA is TGTGCCAGTAGTTCCATTAAAGCGGGGGACTACGAGCAGTACTTC.